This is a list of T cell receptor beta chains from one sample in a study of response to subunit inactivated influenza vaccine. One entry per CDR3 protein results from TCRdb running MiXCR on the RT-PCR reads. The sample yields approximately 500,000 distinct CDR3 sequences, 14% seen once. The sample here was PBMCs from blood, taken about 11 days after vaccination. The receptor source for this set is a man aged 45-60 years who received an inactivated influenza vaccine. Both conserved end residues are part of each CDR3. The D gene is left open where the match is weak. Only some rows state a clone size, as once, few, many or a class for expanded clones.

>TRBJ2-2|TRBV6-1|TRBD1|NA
CASRPGGRTGELFF
TGTGCCAGCAGACCAGGGGGCCGGACCGGGGAGCTGTTTTTT
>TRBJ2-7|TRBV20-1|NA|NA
CSVEDGPIEQYF
TGCAGTGTTGAGGACGGACCTATTGAGCAGTACTTC
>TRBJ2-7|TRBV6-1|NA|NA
CASSEQGQGYEQYF
TGTGCCAGCAGTGAGCAGGGGCAAGGGTACGAGCAGTACTTC
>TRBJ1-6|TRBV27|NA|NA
CASSLPGGNSPLHF
TGTGCCAGCAGTTTACCTGGCGGCAATTCACCCCTCCACTTT
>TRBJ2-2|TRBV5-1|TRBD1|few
CASSGGQANTGELFF
TGCGCCAGCAGCGGGGGACAGGCGAACACCGGGGAGCTGTTTTTT
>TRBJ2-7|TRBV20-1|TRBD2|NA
CSARDLERGTYEQYF
TGCAGTGCTAGAGACCTGGAGCGGGGGACCTACGAGCAGTACTTC
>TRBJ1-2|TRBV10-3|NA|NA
CAIRGDSYGYTF
TGTGCCATCAGAGGGGATTCCTATGGCTACACCTTC
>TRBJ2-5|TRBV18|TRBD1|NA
CASSTGTGGSGQETQYF
TGTGCCAGCTCAACCGGGACAGGGGGTTCGGGACAAGAGACCCAGTACTTC
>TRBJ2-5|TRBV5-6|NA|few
CASSWGEPQETQYF
TGTGCCAGCAGCTGGGGGGAGCCCCAAGAGACCCAGTACTTC
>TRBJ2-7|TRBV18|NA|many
CASSRETTYEQYF
TGTGCCAGCTCTCGGGAGACTACGTACGAGCAGTACTTC
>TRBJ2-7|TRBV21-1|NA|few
CASSKAEGQILTYEQYF
TGTGCCAGCAGCAAAGCCGAGGGACAAATCCTTACTTACGAGCAGTACTTC
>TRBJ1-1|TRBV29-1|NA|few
CSVEGRTVFEAFF
TGCAGCGTTGAGGGGCGGACAGTTTTTGAAGCTTTCTTT
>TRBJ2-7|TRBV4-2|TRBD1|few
CASSQGGRGSYEQYF
TGTGCCAGCAGCCAAGGTGGCAGGGGGTCCTACGAGCAGTACTTC
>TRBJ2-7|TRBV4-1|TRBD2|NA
CASSQPLRGAPKTYEQYF
TGCGCCAGCAGCCAACCTTTGCGGGGGGCCCCAAAAACCTACGAGCAGTACTTC
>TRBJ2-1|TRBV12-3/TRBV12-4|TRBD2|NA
CASRGLAGESSYNEQFF
TGTGCCAGCAGGGGACTAGCGGGGGAGAGCTCCTACAATGAGCAGTTCTTC
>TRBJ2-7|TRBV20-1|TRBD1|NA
CSARGDRRYEQYF
TGCAGTGCTAGGGGGGACAGACGCTACGAGCAGTACTTC
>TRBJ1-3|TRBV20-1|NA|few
CSAKSGDGDTIYF
TGCAGTGCTAAGTCAGGGGATGGGGACACCATATATTTT
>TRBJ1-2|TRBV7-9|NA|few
CASSLDDYGYTF
TGTGCCAGCAGCCTTGACGACTATGGCTACACCTTC
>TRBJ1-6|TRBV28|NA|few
CASSFPSGPENYNSPLHF
TGTGCCAGCAGTTTCCCCTCCGGACCGGAGAATTATAATTCACCCCTCCACTTT